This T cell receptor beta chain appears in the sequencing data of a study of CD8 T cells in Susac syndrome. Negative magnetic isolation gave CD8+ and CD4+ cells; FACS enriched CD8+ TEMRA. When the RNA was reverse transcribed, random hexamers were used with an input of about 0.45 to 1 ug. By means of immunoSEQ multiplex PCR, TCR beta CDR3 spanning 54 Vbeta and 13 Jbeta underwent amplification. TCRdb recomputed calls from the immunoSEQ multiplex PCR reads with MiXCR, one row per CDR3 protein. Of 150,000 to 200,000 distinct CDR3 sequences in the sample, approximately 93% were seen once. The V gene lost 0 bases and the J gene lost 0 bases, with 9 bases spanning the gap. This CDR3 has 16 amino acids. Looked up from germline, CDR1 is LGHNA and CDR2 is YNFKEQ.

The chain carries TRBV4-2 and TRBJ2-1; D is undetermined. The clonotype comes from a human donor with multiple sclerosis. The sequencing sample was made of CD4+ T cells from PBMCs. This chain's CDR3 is CASSQEVTGSYNEQFF. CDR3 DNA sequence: TGTGCCAGCAGCCAAGAAGTTACGGGCTCCTACAATGAGCAGTTCTTC.